This is a list of T cell receptor beta chains from one sample in a study of T cell responses to AZD1222 COVID-19 vaccine. TCRdb keeps only in-frame clones here, not all; method: immunoSEQ multiplex PCR. The data show around 99,000 clones, about 89% seen once. Sequencing was performed on peripheral blood, taken on day 0 of AZD1222 vaccination. These receptors all come from an adult in good health. Both conserved end residues are part of each CDR3. Each record gives: clone size, J gene, V gene, D gene, CDR3 protein, CDR3 DNA. A D gene is named only where the DNA matches it firmly. Only part of the rows carry a size: once, few, many, or a class if the clone is expanded.

>-|TRBJ1-2|TRBV5-1|-
CASSPVGGVGYTF
TGCGCCAGCAGCCCAGTCGGCGGGGTCGGCTACACCTTC
>-|TRBJ1-2|TRBV7-6|TRBD1
CASSLGQGYGYTF
TGTGCCAGCAGCTTAGGACAGGGGTATGGCTACACCTTC
>-|TRBJ2-7|TRBV14|TRBD2
CASSQATSSGGRHEQYF
TGTGCCAGCAGCCAAGCGACGTCGAGCGGGGGGCGCCACGAGCAGTACTTC
>-|TRBJ1-3|TRBV3-1/TRBV3-2|-
CASSQDWSNTIYF
TGTGCCAGCAGCCAAGATTGGTCAAACACCATATATTTT
>-|TRBJ2-2|TRBV19|TRBD2
CASSMTSGNLANTGELFF
TGTGCCAGTAGTATGACTAGCGGGAACCTCGCGAACACCGGGGAGCTGTTTTTT
>-|TRBJ2-1|TRBV10-2|-
CASRSETYNEQFF
TGCGCCAGCAGATCAGAAACTTACAATGAGCAGTTCTTC
>-|TRBJ1-3|TRBV5-1|-
CASSLGQNGNTIYF
TGCGCCAGCAGCTTGGGACAGAATGGAAACACCATATATTTT
>once|TRBJ2-2|TRBV11-2|-
CASSLVRGDSRDTGELFF
TGTGCCAGCAGCTTAGTGAGGGGGGACAGCAGGGACACCGGGGAGCTGTTTTTT
>-|TRBJ2-1|TRBV6-2/TRBV6-3|TRBD1
CASSYSRTGSYNEQFF
TGTGCCAGCAGTTACTCCCGGACAGGGTCCTACAATGAGCAGTTCTTC
>-|TRBJ1-6|TRBV5-1|-
CASSLGVFNSPLHF
TGCGCCAGCAGCTTGGGGGTTTTTAATTCACCCCTCCACTTT
>-|TRBJ1-1|TRBV6-5|-
CASSRAGTLDTEAFF
TGTGCCAGCAGTAGAGCCGGGACTTTGGACACTGAAGCTTTCTTT
>-|TRBJ2-1|TRBV9|-
CASSVSTSEQFF
TGTGCCAGCAGCGTCAGTACGAGTGAGCAGTTCTTC
>-|TRBJ1-1|TRBV5-1|TRBD1
CASSSQTGGGPEAFF
TGCGCCAGCAGCTCACAGACAGGGGGAGGGCCTGAAGCTTTCTTT
>-|TRBJ1-2|TRBV6-6|-
CASSLGFFYGYTF
TGTGCCAGCAGTCTGGGGTTCTTCTATGGCTACACCTTC
>-|TRBJ2-2|TRBV25-1|-
CASRQANTGELFF
TGTGCCAGTAGACAGGCGAACACCGGGGAGCTGTTTTTT
>-|TRBJ1-1|TRBV5-1|TRBD1
CASSLGQGAGGSAFF
TGCGCCAGCAGCTTGGGGCAGGGGGCCGGGGGGTCAGCTTTCTTT
>-|TRBJ1-2|TRBV30|-
CAWSPLGWGPGGYTF
TGTGCCTGGAGTCCCCTGGGCTGGGGGCCGGGGGGCTACACCTTC
>-|TRBJ2-1|TRBV5-5|-
CASSFGSYNEQFF
TGTGCCAGCAGCTTTGGGTCTTACAATGAGCAGTTCTTC
>-|TRBJ2-7|TRBV7-9|-
CASSLVRGGDYEQYF
TGTGCCAGCAGCTTAGTACGAGGGGGGGACTACGAGCAGTACTTC
>-|TRBJ1-2|TRBV9|-
CASSVEAANYGYTF
TGTGCCAGCAGCGTAGAGGCAGCTAACTATGGCTACACCTTC
>-|TRBJ2-2|TRBV6-6|-
CASELGPSNTGELFF
TGTGCCAGCGAGCTAGGCCCGTCGAACACCGGGGAGCTGTTTTTT
>-|TRBJ1-5|TRBV6-5|-
CASRKRGDQPQHF
TGTGCCAGCAGAAAAAGGGGGGATCAGCCCCAGCATTTT
>-|TRBJ1-1|TRBV6-1|TRBD1
CASSVGRGTGNTEAFF
TGTGCCAGCAGTGTGGGCAGGGGGACGGGGAACACTGAAGCTTTCTTT
>once|TRBJ2-7|TRBV5-1|TRBD2
CASSPGTSPQQYF
TGCGCCAGCAGCCCCGGGACTAGCCCCCAGCAGTACTTC
>-|TRBJ2-5|TRBV5-4|-
CASSPWGILETQYF
TGTGCCAGCAGCCCCTGGGGGATCTTAGAGACCCAGTACTTC
>-|TRBJ1-2|TRBV27|-
CASSLLVGYGYTF
TGTGCCAGCAGTTTACTCGTCGGGTATGGCTACACCTTC
>once|TRBJ1-2|TRBV5-5|-
CASSFVVRGYGYTF
TGTGCCAGCAGCTTCGTAGTAAGAGGCTATGGCTACACCTTC
>-|TRBJ2-5|TRBV6-2/TRBV6-3|-
CASSSTAQETQYF
TGTGCCAGCAGTTCAACAGCCCAAGAGACCCAGTACTTC
>few|TRBJ2-7|TRBV20-1|TRBD2
CSASSGGALTYEQYF
TGCAGTGCTAGTAGCGGGGGGGCCCTTACCTACGAGCAGTACTTC
>once|TRBJ1-2|TRBV6-5|TRBD1
CASSSFRTGFHYGYTF
TGTGCCAGCAGTTCCTTTAGGACAGGGTTTCACTATGGCTACACCTTC
>-|TRBJ2-1|TRBV5-1|TRBD2
CASSTSGSILYNEQFF
TGCGCCAGCAGCACTAGCGGGAGTATTTTGTACAATGAGCAGTTCTTC
>-|TRBJ2-1|TRBV24-1|-
CATAGTYNEQFF
TGTGCCACCGCCGGGACCTACAATGAGCAGTTCTTC
>-|TRBJ2-3|TRBV12-1|-
CASSFEMGQTSADTQYF
TGTGCCAGCAGCTTTGAAATGGGCCAAACTTCCGCAGATACGCAGTATTTT
>-|TRBJ1-4|TRBV4-2|-
CASSHDRNEKLFF
TGTGCCAGCAGCCACGACAGGAATGAAAAACTGTTTTTT
>-|TRBJ1-6|TRBV19|-
CASSIGPFVDSPLHF
TGTGCCAGTAGTATCGGTCCGTTTGTCGATTCACCCCTCCACTTT
>-|TRBJ1-2|TRBV3-1/TRBV3-2|-
CASSHRPSNPNYGYTF
TGTGCCAGCAGCCACAGACCTTCGAACCCTAACTATGGCTACACCTTC
>-|TRBJ2-5|TRBV5-8|TRBD2
CASSLGMRGEETQYF
TGTGCCAGCAGCTTGGGGATGCGGGGGGAAGAGACCCAGTACTTC
>-|TRBJ1-2|TRBV27|TRBD1
CASSLTGTGDSAYGYTF
TGTGCCAGCAGTCTAACCGGGACAGGGGACTCGGCCTATGGCTACACCTTC
>-|TRBJ1-1|TRBV6-2/TRBV6-3|-
CASSYHNRDLSTEAFF
TGTGCCAGCAGTTACCACAACAGGGATTTAAGCACTGAAGCTTTCTTT
>-|TRBJ1-2|TRBV6-5|-
CASSYSQGGSYGYTF
TGTGCCAGCAGTTACTCACAAGGAGGGAGCTATGGCTACACCTTC
>-|TRBJ2-7|TRBV7-9|TRBD2
CASSPRGVSYEQYF
TGTGCCAGCAGCCCCCGGGGGGTATCCTACGAGCAGTACTTC
>-|TRBJ1-1|TRBV5-1|-
CASSLAGGQVTEAFF
TGCGCCAGCAGCTTGGCCGGGGGGCAAGTCACTGAAGCTTTCTTT
>-|TRBJ1-6|TRBV4-2|-
CASSTEGLSSYNSPLHF
TGTGCCAGCAGTACTGAGGGCCTGAGCTCCTATAATTCACCCCTCCACTTT
>once|TRBJ2-7|TRBV3-1/TRBV3-2|TRBD2
CASSQGGLVTEQYF
TGTGCCAGCAGCCAAGGGGGACTAGTCACCGAGCAGTACTTC
>-|TRBJ1-6|TRBV5-5|-
CASSLSQGLYNSPLHF
TGTGCCAGCAGCTTGTCGCAGGGACTGTATAATTCACCCCTCCACTTT
>-|TRBJ1-1|TRBV6-2/TRBV6-3|TRBD1
CASSLRPGQPGGGTEAFF
TGTGCCAGCAGCCTTCGGCCGGGACAGCCCGGGGGTGGCACTGAAGCTTTCTTT
>-|TRBJ1-1|TRBV18|-
CASSPVGGDTEAFF
TGTGCCAGCTCACCGGTCGGTGGAGACACTGAAGCTTTCTTT
>-|TRBJ1-2|TRBV19|TRBD1
CASSNQGASYGYTF
TGTGCCAGTAGTAATCAGGGGGCCTCGTATGGCTACACCTTC
>-|TRBJ1-1|TRBV5-1|TRBD1
CASSLRTGWGTEAFF
TGCGCCAGCAGCCTAAGGACAGGGTGGGGCACTGAAGCTTTCTTT
>-|TRBJ1-1|TRBV7-3|-
CASSPNRNTEAFF
TGTGCCAGCAGTCCAAACAGGAACACTGAAGCTTTCTTT
>-|TRBJ2-2|TRBV5-4|-
CASSLFQGGGELFF
TGTGCCAGCAGCTTGTTCCAGGGTGGCGGGGAGCTGTTTTTT
>-|TRBJ1-5|TRBV2|-
CASSGGQIYQPQHF
TGTGCCAGCAGTGGGGGGCAGATTTATCAGCCCCAGCATTTT
>-|TRBJ1-4|TRBV2|TRBD1
CASSSQGVNEKLFF
TGTGCCAGCAGTTCTCAGGGGGTTAATGAAAAACTGTTTTTT